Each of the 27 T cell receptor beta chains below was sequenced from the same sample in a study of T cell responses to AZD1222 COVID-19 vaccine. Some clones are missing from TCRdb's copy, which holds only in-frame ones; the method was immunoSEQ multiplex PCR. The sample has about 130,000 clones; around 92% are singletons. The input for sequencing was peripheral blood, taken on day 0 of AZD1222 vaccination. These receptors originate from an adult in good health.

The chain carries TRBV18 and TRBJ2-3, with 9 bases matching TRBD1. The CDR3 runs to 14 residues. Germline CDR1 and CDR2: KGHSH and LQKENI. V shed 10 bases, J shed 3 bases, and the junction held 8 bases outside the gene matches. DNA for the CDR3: TGTGCCAACCCGAACAGGGGGCTTACAGATACGCAGTATTTT. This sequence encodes CANPNRGLTDTQYF. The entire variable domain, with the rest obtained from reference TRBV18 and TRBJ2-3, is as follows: NAGVMQNPRHLVRRRGQEARLRCSPMKGHSHVYWYRQLPEEGLKFMVYLQKENIIDESGMPKERFSAEFPKEGPSILRIQQVVRGDSAAYFCANPNRGLTDTQYFGPGTRLTVL.

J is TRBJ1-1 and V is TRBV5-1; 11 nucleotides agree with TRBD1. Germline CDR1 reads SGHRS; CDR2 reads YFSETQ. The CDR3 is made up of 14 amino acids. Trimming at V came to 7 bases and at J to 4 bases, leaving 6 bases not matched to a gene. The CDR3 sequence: CASGEGTGGTEAFF. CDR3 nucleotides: TGCGCCAGCGGCGAGGGGACAGGGGGCACTGAAGCTTTCTTT.

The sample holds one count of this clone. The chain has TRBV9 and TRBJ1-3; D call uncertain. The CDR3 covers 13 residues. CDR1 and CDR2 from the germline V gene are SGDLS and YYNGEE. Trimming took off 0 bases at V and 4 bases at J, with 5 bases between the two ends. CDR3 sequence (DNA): TGTGCCAGCAGCGTAGGAGAAGGAAACACCATATATTTT. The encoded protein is CASSVGEGNTIYF.

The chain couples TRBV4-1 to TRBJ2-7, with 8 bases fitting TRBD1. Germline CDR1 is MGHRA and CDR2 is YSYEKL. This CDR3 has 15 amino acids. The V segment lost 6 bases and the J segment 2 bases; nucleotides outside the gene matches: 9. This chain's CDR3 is CASREQPQGAYEQYF. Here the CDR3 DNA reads TGCGCCAGCAGAGAACAACCACAGGGGGCCTACGAGCAGTACTTC.

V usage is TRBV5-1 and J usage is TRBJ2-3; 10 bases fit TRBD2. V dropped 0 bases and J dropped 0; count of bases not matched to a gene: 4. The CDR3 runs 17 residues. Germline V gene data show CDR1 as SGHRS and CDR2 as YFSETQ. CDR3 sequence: CASSLGLAGASTDTQYF. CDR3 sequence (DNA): TGCGCCAGCAGCTTGGGGCTAGCGGGAGCTAGCACAGATACGCAGTATTTT.

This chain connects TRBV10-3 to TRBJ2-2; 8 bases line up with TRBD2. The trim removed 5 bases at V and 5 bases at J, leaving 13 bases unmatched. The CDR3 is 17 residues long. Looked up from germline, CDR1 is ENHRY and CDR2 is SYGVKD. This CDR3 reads CAISPPGRAFQTGELFF. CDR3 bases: TGTGCCATCAGTCCCCCCGGGAGGGCCTTTCAGACCGGGGAGCTGTTTTTT.

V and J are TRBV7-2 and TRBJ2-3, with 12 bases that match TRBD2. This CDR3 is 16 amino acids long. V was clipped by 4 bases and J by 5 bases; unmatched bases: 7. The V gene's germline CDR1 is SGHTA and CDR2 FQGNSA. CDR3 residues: CASSSLAGGLGDTQYF. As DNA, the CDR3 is TGTGCCAGCAGCTCGCTAGCGGGAGGGCTGGGAGATACGCAGTATTTT.

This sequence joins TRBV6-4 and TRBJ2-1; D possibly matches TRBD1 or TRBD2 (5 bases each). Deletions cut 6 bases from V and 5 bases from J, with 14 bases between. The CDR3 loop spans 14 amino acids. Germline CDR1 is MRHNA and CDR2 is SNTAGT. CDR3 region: CASSPGTEHNEQFF. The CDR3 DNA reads TGTGCCAGCAGCCCCGGGACGGAGCACAATGAGCAGTTCTTC.

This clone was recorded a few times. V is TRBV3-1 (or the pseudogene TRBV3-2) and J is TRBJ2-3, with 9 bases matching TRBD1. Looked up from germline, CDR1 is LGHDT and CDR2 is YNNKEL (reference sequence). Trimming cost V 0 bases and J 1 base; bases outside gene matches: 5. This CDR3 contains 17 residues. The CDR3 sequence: CASSQEQGAHGTDTQYF. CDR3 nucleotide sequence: TGTGCCAGCAGCCAAGAACAGGGGGCGCATGGCACAGATACGCAGTATTTT.

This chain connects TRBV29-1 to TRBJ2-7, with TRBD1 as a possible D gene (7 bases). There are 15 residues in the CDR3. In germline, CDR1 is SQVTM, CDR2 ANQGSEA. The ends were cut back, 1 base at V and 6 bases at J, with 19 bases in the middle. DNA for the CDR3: TGCAGCGTTGAAGGAGGTCCAGGGGGAGGTCGCGAGCAGTACTTC. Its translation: CSVEGGPGGGREQYF.

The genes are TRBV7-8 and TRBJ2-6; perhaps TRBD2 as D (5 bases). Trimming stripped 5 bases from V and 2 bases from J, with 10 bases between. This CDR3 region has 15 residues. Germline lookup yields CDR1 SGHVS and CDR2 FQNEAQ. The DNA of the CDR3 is TGTGCCAGCAGCCCCCCGAGGGCTGGGGCCAACGTCCTGACTTTC. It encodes CASSPPRAGANVLTF.

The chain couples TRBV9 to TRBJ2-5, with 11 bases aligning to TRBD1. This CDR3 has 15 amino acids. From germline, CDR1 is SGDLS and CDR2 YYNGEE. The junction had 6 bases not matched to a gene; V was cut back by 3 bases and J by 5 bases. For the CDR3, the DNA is TGTGCCAGCAGCGATAGGGACAGGGGGGACGAGACCCAGTACTTC. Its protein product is CASSDRDRGDETQYF.

CDR3 coding DNA: TGTGCCAGCAGCCGCGGGACAGGGGCCTACGAGCAGTACTTC. Its protein product is CASSRGTGAYEQYF. The chain uses TRBV7-2 and TRBJ2-7; 10 bases fit TRBD1. J gave up 2 bases and V 5 bases, and 3 bases lay outside the gene matches. There are 14 residues in the CDR3. The germline gives CDR1 SGHTA, CDR2 FQGNSA.

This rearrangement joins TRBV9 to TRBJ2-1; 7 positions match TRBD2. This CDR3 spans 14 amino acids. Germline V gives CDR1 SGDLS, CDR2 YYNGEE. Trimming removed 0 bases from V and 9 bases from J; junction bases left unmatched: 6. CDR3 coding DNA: TGTGCCAGCAGCGTAGCGGGAGGAGATACTGAGCAGTTCTTC. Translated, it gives CASSVAGGDTEQFF.

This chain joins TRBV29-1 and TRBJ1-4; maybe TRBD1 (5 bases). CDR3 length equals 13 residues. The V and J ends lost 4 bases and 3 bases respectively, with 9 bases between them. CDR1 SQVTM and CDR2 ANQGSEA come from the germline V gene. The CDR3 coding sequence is TGCAGCGTTGTAACGGGGGCTAATGAAAAACTGTTTTTT. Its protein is CSVVTGANEKLFF. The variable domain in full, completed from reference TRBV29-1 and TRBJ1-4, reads SAVISQKPSRDICQRGTSLTIQCQVDSQVTMMFWYRQQPGQSLTLIATANQGSEATYESGFVIDKFPISRPNLTFSTLTVSNMSPEDSSIYLCSVVTGANEKLFFGSGTQLSVL.

CDR3 sequence reads: CASSVMQGANSPLHF. As DNA, the CDR3 is TGTGCCAGCAGCGTAATGCAGGGGGCGAATTCACCCCTCCACTTT. The chain combines TRBV9 with TRBJ1-6; 8 bases agree with TRBD1. This CDR3 is 15 amino acids long. CDR1 SGDLS and CDR2 YYNGEE come from the germline V gene. The trim removed 1 base at V and 7 bases at J, leaving 4 bases unmatched.

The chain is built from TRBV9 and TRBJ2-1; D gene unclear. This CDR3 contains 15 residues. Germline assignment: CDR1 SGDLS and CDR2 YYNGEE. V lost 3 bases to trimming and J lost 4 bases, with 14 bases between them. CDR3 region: CASSAAGYSYNEQFF. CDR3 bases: TGTGCCAGCAGCGCCGCAGGCTACTCATACAATGAGCAGTTCTTC.

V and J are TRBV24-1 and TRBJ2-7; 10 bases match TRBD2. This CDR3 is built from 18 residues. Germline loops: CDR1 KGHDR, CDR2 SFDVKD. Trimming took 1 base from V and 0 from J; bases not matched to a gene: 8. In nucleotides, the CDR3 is TGTGCCACCAGTGATTTCTCTTCCGGGACTAGCGCCTCCTACGAGCAGTACTTC. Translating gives CATSDFSSGTSASYEQYF.

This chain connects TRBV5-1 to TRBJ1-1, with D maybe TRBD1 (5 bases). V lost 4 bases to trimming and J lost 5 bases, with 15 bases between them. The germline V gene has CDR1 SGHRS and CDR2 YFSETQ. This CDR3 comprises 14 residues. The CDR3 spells CASSTLLTGTEAFF. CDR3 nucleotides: TGCGCCAGCAGCACACTACTTACAGGAACTGAAGCTTTCTTT.

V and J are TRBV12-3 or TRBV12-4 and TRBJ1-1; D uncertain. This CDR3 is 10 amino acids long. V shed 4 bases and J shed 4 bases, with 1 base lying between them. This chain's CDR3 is CASSSTEAFF. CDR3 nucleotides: TGTGCCAGCAGTTCCACTGAAGCTTTCTTT.

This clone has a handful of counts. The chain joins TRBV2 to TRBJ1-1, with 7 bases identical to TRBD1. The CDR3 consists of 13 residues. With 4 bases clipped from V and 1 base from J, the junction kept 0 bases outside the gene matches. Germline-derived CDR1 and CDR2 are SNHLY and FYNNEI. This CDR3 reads CASSAGGNTEAFF. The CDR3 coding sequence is TGTGCCAGCAGTGCAGGGGGGAACACTGAAGCTTTCTTT.

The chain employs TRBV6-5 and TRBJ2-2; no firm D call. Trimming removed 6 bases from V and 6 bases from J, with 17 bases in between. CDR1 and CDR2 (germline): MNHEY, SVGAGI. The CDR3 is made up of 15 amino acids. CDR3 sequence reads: CASSLSLRPAGELFF. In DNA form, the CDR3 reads TGTGCCAGCAGCCTGAGTTTGAGGCCTGCCGGGGAGCTGTTTTTT.

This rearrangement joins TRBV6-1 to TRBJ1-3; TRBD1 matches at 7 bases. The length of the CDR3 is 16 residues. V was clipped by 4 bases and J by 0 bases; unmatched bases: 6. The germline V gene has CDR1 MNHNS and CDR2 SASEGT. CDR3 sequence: CASSGDSFYSGNTIYF. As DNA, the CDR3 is TGTGCCAGCAGTGGGGACAGCTTTTACTCTGGAAACACCATATATTTT.

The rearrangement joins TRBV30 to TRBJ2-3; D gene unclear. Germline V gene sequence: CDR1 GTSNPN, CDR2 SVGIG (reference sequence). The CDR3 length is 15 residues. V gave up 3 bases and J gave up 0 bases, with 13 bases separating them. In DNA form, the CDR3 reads TGTGCCTGGAGGTCTCTGATGGGGAGCACAGATACGCAGTATTTT. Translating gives CAWRSLMGSTDTQYF. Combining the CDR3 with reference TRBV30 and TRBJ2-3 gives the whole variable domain SQTIHQWPATLVQPVGSPLSLECTVEGTSNPNLYWYRQAAGRGLQLLFYSVGIGQISSEVPQNLSASRPQDRQFILSSKKLLLSDSGFYLCAWRSLMGSTDTQYFGPGTRLTVL.

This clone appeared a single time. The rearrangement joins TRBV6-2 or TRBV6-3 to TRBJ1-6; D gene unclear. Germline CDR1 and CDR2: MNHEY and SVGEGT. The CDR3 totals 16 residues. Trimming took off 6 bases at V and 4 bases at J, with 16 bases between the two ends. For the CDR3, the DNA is TGTGCCAGCAGCACCACAACATCGGGATATAATTCACCCCTCCACTTT. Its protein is CASSTTTSGYNSPLHF.

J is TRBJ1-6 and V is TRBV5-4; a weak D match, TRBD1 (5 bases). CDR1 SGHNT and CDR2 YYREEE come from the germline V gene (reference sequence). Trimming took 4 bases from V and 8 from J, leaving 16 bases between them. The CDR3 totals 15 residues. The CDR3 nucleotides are TGTGCCAGCAGCCGAGGGTTTCTCAGGGATTCACCCCTCCACTTT. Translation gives CASSRGFLRDSPLHF.

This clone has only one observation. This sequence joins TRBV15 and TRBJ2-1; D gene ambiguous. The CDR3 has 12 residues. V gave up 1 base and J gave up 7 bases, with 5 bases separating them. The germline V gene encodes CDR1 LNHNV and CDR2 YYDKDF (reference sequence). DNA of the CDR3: TGTGCCACCAGCAGAGCGGCAAATGAGCAGTTCTTC. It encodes CATSRAANEQFF.